Sequencing of this T cell receptor (beta chain) was carried out in a study of T cell repertoires in cytomegalovirus infection (dated by TCRdb to about 2019). Some background on the complete study: The HLA type of each donor mattered for the analysis, because public TCR beta signatures pointed to carriage of CMV infection along with the matching HLA type. What the authors observed across the whole study: The ex vivo response was dominated by HLA-C-restricted CMV-specific TCR beta clonotypes, which also provided the single most frequent clonotype in two of eight donors. In both this cohort and an independent cohort of 300 to 450 donors, the cumulative frequency of public TCR beta family members distinguished carriers of CMV infection plus the relevant HLA type.

Reads for this sample came from an Illumina HiSeq 1500. TCRdb itself trimmed the public reads at Q25 with fastp, ran MiXCR and retained productive beta chains. Entries that share a CDR3 protein sequence are merged under the most common genes and DNA. For this sample there are roughly 230,000 distinct CDR3 sequences; over 20% appear just once. Approximately 18% of the sample goes to the ten largest clones. From the cysteine up to the phenylalanine, the CDR3 has a length of 15 residues. The entry retains the CDR3 DNA only, 45 bases that are in frame from base 1. Compared with germline, V lacks 3 bases and J lacks 3 bases; bases without a gene match: 6. In the germline V gene, CDR1 corresponds to MDHEN and CDR2 to SYDVKM. There are a few counts of this clonotype. Its antigen is still unknown. Per-base qualities were not stored, and no clone one base away is much larger.

This sequence uses TRBV28 and TRBJ2-3; TRBD1 fits 7 bases in the junction. Sequencing was carried out using CD8+ T cells from PBMCs. This clonotype was sampled from a human donor in good health (CMV status not recorded). Some clones in this sample may be carry-over from other donors' samples. At the DNA level, the sequence is TGTGCCAGCAGTTTCGGGACAGATACGACAGATACGCAGTATTTT. It encodes CASSFGTDTTDTQYF.